The sequence of this T cell receptor beta chain was determined in a study of T-cell memory formation after mild COVID-19. From the 5' RACE reads, TCRdb called clonotypes with MiXCR, one entry per CDR3 protein. This repertoire shows 550,000 to 650,000 distinct CDR3 sequences, 17% found once; its top ten account for just over 8%. This clonotype was observed a handful of times. This CDR3 contains 15 residues. Germline CDR1 is SGHDT and CDR2 is YYEEEE. The ends were cut back, 0 bases at V and 5 bases at J, with 14 bases in the middle. The origin of this receptor is an adult woman who had mild COVID-19 (a few samples of this study predate the infection). Cell type and time point are not known. Sequenced input: PBMCs or a T cell subset sorted from them (not recorded which). The chain employs TRBV5-6 and TRBJ2-5; D gene ambiguous. The CDR3 reads CASSLVGNPHETQYF. The CDR3, as DNA: TGTGCCAGCAGCTTGGTGGGAAATCCCCACGAGACCCAGTACTTC. The variable domain in full, completed from reference TRBV5-6 and TRBJ2-5, reads DAGVTQSPTHLIKTRGQQVTLRCSPKSGHDTVSWYQQALGQGPQFIFQYYEEEERQRGNFPDRFSGHQFPNYSSELNVNALLLGDSALYLCASSLVGNPHETQYFGPGTRLLVL.